This TCR beta chain was sequenced in a study of T cell responses to AZD1222 COVID-19 vaccine. Across the whole study: Second doses were pooled across both intervals (about 4 or about 12 weeks). Regarding the study as a whole: Donors were chiefly white British, with a greater number of females, and clonal diversity was perhaps underestimated. Spike was spanned by vaccine-associated CD4 TCRs, which were dominant at 160-218 and 743-854.

Generated by immunoSEQ multiplex PCR, the TCRdb table keeps only in-frame clones and is missing some. The sample holds some 170,000 clones, around 94% seen once. CDR3 length: 14 residues. V dropped 6 bases and J dropped 5 bases, with 16 bases sitting between them. Germline V gene lookup returns CDR1 KGHSH and CDR2 LQKENI. Remarks on this clone: Antigen specificity is unknown.

The gene calls are TRBV18 and TRBJ1-1; TRBD1 is a possible D gene (5 bases). This specimen was peripheral blood, taken on day 0 of AZD1222 vaccination. The TCR was taken from an adult in good health. CDR3 sequence: CASSPTLEGTEAFF. The CDR3 DNA is TGTGCCAGCTCCCCGACCCTCGAGGGGACTGAAGCTTTCTTT.